The 24 T cell receptor beta chains below come from one sample, sequenced in a study of regulatory T cells in long-lasting Graves disease. Time point specified: persistent/refractory GD, antithyroid drugs over 5 years with positive TRAb. RNA from PBMCs was the source of the TCR library. Through Arm-PCR of CDR3 regions and iRepertoire HTBI primers, TCR beta libraries were built. TCRdb reprocessed the multiplex PCR reads with MiXCR, giving one entry per CDR3 protein. This table holds hundreds of thousands of distinct CDR3 sequences, around 20% found once. The sample was peripheral blood mononuclear cells (PBMCs), taken when the disease was refractory, from a patient treated with antithyroid drugs. These receptors were collected from a female donor with Graves disease.

V usage is TRBV30 and J usage is TRBJ2-1; the D is unclear. Trimming left V 4 bases short and J 5 bases short, with 6 bases between. This CDR3 has 11 residues. Per the germline V gene, CDR1 is GTSNPN and CDR2 is SVGIG (reference sequence). The CDR3 loop is CAWKANNEQFF. CDR3 bases: TGTGCCTGGAAGGCTAACAATGAGCAGTTCTTC. The full variable domain, in which reference TRBV30 and TRBJ2-1 provide the parts outside the CDR3, is SQTIHQWPATLVQPVGSPLSLECTVEGTSNPNLYWYRQAAGRGLQLLFYSVGIGQISSEVPQNLSASRPQDRQFILSSKKLLLSDSGFYLCAWKANNEQFFGPGTRLTVL.

The rearrangement uses TRBV19 and TRBJ1-5; TRBD1 might be the D (6 bases). Trimming pared 5 bases from V and 3 bases from J, leaving 11 bases between. The CDR3 is 14 amino acids. Per the germline V gene, CDR1 is LNHDA and CDR2 is SQIVND (reference sequence). The CDR3: CASSPQGFNQPQHF. DNA for the CDR3: TGTGCCAGTAGTCCCCAGGGGTTCAATCAGCCCCAGCATTTT.

This clonotype was observed many times. The rearrangement joins TRBV12-5 to TRBJ2-2; D remains unclear. This CDR3 is 14 amino acids long. In germline, CDR1 is LGHNT, CDR2 FRNRAP. Trimming left V 6 bases short and J 4 bases short, with 12 bases between. The CDR3 sequence is CASGHNSGTGELFF. The CDR3 DNA follows: TGTGCTAGTGGCCATAATTCGGGCACCGGGGAGCTGTTTTTT.

The chain joins TRBV7-6 to TRBJ1-4; D is possibly TRBD1 (5 bases). The CDR3 sequence is 16 residues long. The germline V gene has CDR1 SGHVS and CDR2 FNYEAQ. The V end was cut by 0 bases, the J end by 4 bases, with 12 bases between. The CDR3 sequence: CASSLALGQFNEKLFF. The CDR3 DNA follows: TGTGCCAGCAGCTTAGCGCTGGGGCAGTTTAATGAAAAACTGTTTTTT.

This clonotype was seen a few times. The chain links TRBV14 to TRBJ1-1; weak D call: TRBD1 (5 bases). The CDR3 totals 14 residues. V lost 3 bases to trimming and J lost 7 bases, with 15 bases between them. Germline V gene sequence: CDR1 SGHDN, CDR2 FVKESK. Here the CDR3 DNA reads TGTGCCAGCAGCCAGGGGGGGTTTGAAAATGAAGCTTTCTTT. Translated, it gives CASSQGGFENEAFF. The full variable domain, its missing parts supplied by reference TRBV14 and TRBJ1-1, is EAGVTQFPSHSVIEKGQTVTLRCDPISGHDNLYWYRRVMGKEIKFLLHFVKESKQDESGMPNNRFLAERTGGTYSTLKVQPAELEDSGVYFCASSQGGFENEAFFGQGTRLTVV.

This chain joins TRBV5-8 and TRBJ1-5, with 9 positions matching TRBD1. The CDR3 is 16 residues long. Trimming took 4 bases from V and 2 from J; bases not matched to a gene: 7. Per germline, CDR1 SGHTS and CDR2 YDEGEE. This CDR3 reads CASSQVQGAGNQPQHF. The CDR3 nucleotides are TGTGCCAGCAGCCAGGTACAGGGGGCAGGCAATCAGCCCCAGCATTTT.

Many counts were recorded for this clonotype. The chain carries TRBV15 and TRBJ1-1; D is perhaps TRBD1 (5 bases). With 0 bases removed from V and 1 base from J, the gap between germline ends came to 18 bases. From germline, CDR1 is LNHNV and CDR2 YYDKDF (reference sequence). CDR3 length equals 18 residues. As DNA, the CDR3 is TGTGCCACCAGCAGAGATAGAGGGCAGGGCCTCGGGAACACTGAAGCTTTCTTT. It codes for CATSRDRGQGLGNTEAFF. Full variable domain (missing parts from reference TRBV15 and TRBJ1-1): DAMVIQNPRYQVTQFGKPVTLSCSQTLNHNVMYWYQQKSSQAPKLLFHYYDKDFNNEADTPDNFQSRRPNTSFCFLDIRSPGLGDTAMYLCATSRDRGQGLGNTEAFFGQGTRLTVV.

The chain joins TRBV7-6 to TRBJ2-6; no reliable D call. Germline V gives CDR1 SGHVS, CDR2 FNYEAQ. Trimming stripped 1 base from V and 2 bases from J, with 9 bases between. The length of the CDR3 is 16 residues. CDR3 amino acids: CASSLEPATGANVLTF. In DNA, the CDR3 is TGTGCCAGCAGCTTAGAACCGGCAACTGGGGCCAACGTCCTGACTTTC.

This clonotype has at least ten counts. This sequence joins TRBV28 and TRBJ1-5; TRBD1 agrees at 7 bases. The germline V gene encodes CDR1 MDHEN and CDR2 SYDVKM. V dropped 7 bases and J dropped 11; count of bases not matched to a gene: 11. The CDR3 covers 13 residues. CDR3 sequence: CASIGRGVIAQHF. The CDR3 region has the DNA TGTGCCAGCATTGGCAGGGGGGTAATCGCCCAGCATTTT. Using reference TRBV28 and TRBJ1-5 for the parts outside the CDR3, the full variable domain is DVKVTQSSRYLVKRTGEKVFLECVQDMDHENMFWYRQDPGLGLRLIYFSYDVKMKEKGDIPEGYSVSREKKERFSLILESASTNQTSMYLCASIGRGVIAQHFGDGTRLSIL.

This clonotype was picked up many times. The CDR3 protein is CASSTGREAFF. CDR3 bases: TGTGCCAGCAGCACAGGGAGGGAAGCTTTCTTT. The V gene is TRBV11-3, the J gene TRBJ1-1; maybe TRBD1 (6 bases). Trimming took 5 bases from V and 8 from J, leaving 9 bases between them. This CDR3 has 11 residues. Germline-derived CDR1 and CDR2 are SGHNT and YENEEA.

This clonotype was recorded many times. V is TRBV30 and J is TRBJ1-2; no firm D call. The CDR3 consists of 13 residues. The germline gives CDR1 GTSNPN, CDR2 SVGIG (reference sequence). The V end was cut by 1 base, the J end by 4 bases, with 10 bases between. CDR3 protein: CAWSDGVVYGYTF. DNA for the CDR3: TGTGCCTGGAGTGACGGGGTGGTCTATGGCTACACCTTC.

This chain joins TRBV6-5 and TRBJ1-2; D call uncertain. The germline CDR1 and CDR2 sequences are MNHEY and SVGAGI. The ends were cut back, 0 bases at V and 4 bases at J, with 15 bases in the middle. The CDR3 runs to 16 residues. The CDR3 is CASSYSSQTPIYGYTF. The CDR3 DNA follows: TGTGCCAGCAGTTACTCGAGTCAGACCCCCATCTATGGCTACACCTTC.

This clonotype appeared many times. This sequence joins TRBV20-1 and TRBJ2-7; TRBD2 matches 8 bases. Germline loops: CDR1 DFQATT, CDR2 SNEGSKA (reference sequence). J lost 6 bases, V lost 7 bases, and 8 bases had no gene match. The CDR3 runs 12 residues. The CDR3 DNA reads TGCAGTGTGGTGATAGCGGGACCCGAGCAGTACTTC. Its protein product is CSVVIAGPEQYF.

This clonotype was counted only a few times. The V gene is TRBV9, the J gene TRBJ1-2; 10 nucleotides align to TRBD1. Trimming cost V 4 bases and J 4 bases; bases outside gene matches: 10. The CDR3 totals 16 residues. Germline lookup yields CDR1 SGDLS and CDR2 YYNGEE. CDR3 amino acids: CASSRLDRGRGYGYTF. DNA of the CDR3: TGTGCCAGCAGCAGACTTGACAGGGGGCGAGGCTATGGCTACACCTTC.

There are many counts of this clonotype. The junction shows a germline mismatch at one end, possibly a read error. The chain is built from TRBV28 and TRBJ2-5; no clear D. The CDR3 contains 16 residues. Per the germline V gene, CDR1 is MDHEN and CDR2 is SYDVKM. CDR3 in amino acids: CASSLERPRIQGTQYF. CDR3 nucleotides: TGTGCCAGCAGTTTAGAGCGTCCCCGAATCCAAGGGACCCAGTACTTC.

A note on this clonotype: A much larger clone lies a single base off, so this may be a read error. The rearrangement uses TRBV9 and TRBJ2-5; 8 bases match TRBD1. CDR3 size: 14 residues. Germline CDR1 and CDR2: SGDLS and YYNGEE. The DNA for the CDR3 is TGTGTCAGCAGCCTGGACAGGGCCCAAGAGACCCAGTACTTC. It codes for CVSSLDRAQETQYF.

This chain connects TRBV19 to TRBJ1-6; the match to TRBD1 covers 8 bases. This CDR3 has 15 amino acids. J lost 7 bases, V lost 5 bases, and 7 bases had no gene match. The germline gives CDR1 LNHDA, CDR2 SQIVND (reference sequence). Here the CDR3 DNA reads TGTGCCAGTAGTGTACCGGGACAGGCGAATTCACCCCTCCACTTT. Its protein product is CASSVPGQANSPLHF.

This clonotype turned up a few times. This chain links TRBV24-1 with TRBJ2-2; D possibly corresponds to TRBD1 (6 bases). CDR3 length equals 16 residues. Trimming shortened V by 7 bases and J by 2 bases, and 16 bases separated the two germline ends. CDR1 and CDR2 from the germline V gene are KGHDR and SFDVKD. For the CDR3, the DNA is TGTGCCACCAGCCTACAGGGATCCCTAAACACCGGGGAGCTGTTTTTT. Amino acids: CATSLQGSLNTGELFF.

This clonotype was seen ten or more times. V gene TRBV6-1 combines with J gene TRBJ2-7, with 9 bases identical to TRBD1. This CDR3 contains 16 residues. Germline CDR1 is MNHNS and CDR2 is SASEGT. J lost 3 bases, V lost 5 bases, and 11 bases had no gene match. CDR3: CASSQRPGQGIYEQYF. CDR3 bases: TGTGCCAGCAGTCAACGCCCGGGACAGGGCATCTACGAGCAGTACTTC.

This clonotype was picked up a small number of times. V and J are TRBV30 and TRBJ2-7; D perhaps matches TRBD2 (6 bases). Trimming stripped 2 bases from V and 3 bases from J, with 11 bases between. Per germline, CDR1 GTSNPN and CDR2 SVGIG (reference sequence). The CDR3 is 13 amino acids. CDR3 in DNA: TGTGCCTGGAGTACCCTAGCGAACTACGAGCAGTACTTC. This encodes CAWSTLANYEQYF.

This clonotype was recorded many times. The rearrangement uses TRBV15 and TRBJ2-7; TRBD2 aligns across 14 bases. Trimming cost V 3 bases and J 6 bases; bases outside gene matches: 4. This CDR3 has 15 amino acids. CDR1 LNHNV and CDR2 YYDKDF come from the germline V gene (reference sequence). CDR3 loop: CATSSRGLAGAEQYF. CDR3 coding DNA: TGTGCCACCAGCAGCCGGGGACTAGCGGGAGCCGAGCAGTACTTC.

J is TRBJ2-1 and V is TRBV7-9; 7 positions agree with TRBD2. Germline trimming cut 0 bases from V and 3 bases from J; bases unmatched to any gene: 2. This CDR3 contains 15 residues. Germline V gives CDR1 SEHNR, CDR2 FQNEAQ (reference sequence). The CDR3 DNA follows: TGTGCCAGCAGCTTAGCGGCTAGCGGCTACAATGAGCAGTTCTTC. The encoded protein is CASSLAASGYNEQFF.

The gene calls are TRBV28 and TRBJ2-1, with 8 bases fitting TRBD2. CDR1 MDHEN and CDR2 SYDVKM come from the germline V gene. Trimming cost V 1 base and J 8 bases; bases outside gene matches: 10. The CDR3 is 16 residues long. The CDR3 DNA follows: TGTGCCAGCAGTTTATCGTTAGCGGGAAGGTCCCATGAGCAGTTCTTC. Amino acid sequence: CASSLSLAGRSHEQFF.

The chain carries TRBV6-5 and TRBJ2-2, with D possibly TRBD1 on 5 matching bases. The CDR3 has 16 residues. The germline V and J ends were trimmed by 4 bases and 5 bases, with 17 bases remaining between them. Germline V gene lookup returns CDR1 MNHEY and CDR2 SVGAGI. The CDR3 is CASSSHDRLVTGELFF. The CDR3 DNA sequence: TGTGCCAGCAGTTCCCACGACAGACTCGTTACCGGGGAGCTGTTTTTT.